A selection of T cell receptor beta chains follows, all from one sample in a study of post-analysis software for immune sequencing data. Using its own MiXCR run on the PCR reads, TCRdb lists one record per CDR3 protein. The sample has about 810,000 distinct CDR3 sequences, roughly 50% seen once. Sequencing was done on a sample of blood. The receptors here all came from a girl between 5 and 17 years old with multiple sclerosis. CDR3s include the opening cysteine and the closing phenylalanine or tryptophan. The D gene is left open where the match is weak. Clone size is stated in some rows and not others, as once, few, many or a class when expanded.

j_call d_call v_call clone_size cdr3_nt cdr3_aa
TRBJ2-5 TRBD1 TRBV28 . TGTGCCAGCAGTTTCTCCTTGGGACAGCAAGAGACCCAGTACTTC CASSFSLGQQETQYF
TRBJ2-1 . TRBV20-1 . TGCAGTGCTAGAGATATACTAGATGATGAGCAGTTCTTC CSARDILDDEQFF
TRBJ2-1 . TRBV10-3 . TGTGCCATCAGGGATCCGACACGTACTTCTTACAATGAGCAGTTCTTC CAIRDPTRTSYNEQFF
TRBJ2-7 TRBD1 TRBV5-1 few TGCGCCAGCAGCTTGGGGACAGGGACGAGAGAGCAGTACTTC CASSLGTGTREQYF
TRBJ1-2 . TRBV20-1 . TGCAGTGCTAGAGAGGGCAGGGAGTATGGCTACACCTTC CSAREGREYGYTF
TRBJ2-7 TRBD1 TRBV20-1 . TGCAGTGCTAGAGGCGGGACAGGGGACGAGCAGTACTTC CSARGGTGDEQYF
TRBJ2-7 . TRBV7-8 . TGTGCCAGCAGCACGGGGTTTCGCTACGAGCAGTACTTC CASSTGFRYEQYF
TRBJ2-3 . TRBV27 . TGTGCCAGCAGCTTCTCGCGGAGCACAGATACGCAGTATTTT CASSFSRSTDTQYF
TRBJ1-2 . TRBV29-1 . TGCAGCGGGGCCGAAGGGACGGGAGACTATGGCTACACCTTC CSGAEGTGDYGYTF
TRBJ1-1 . TRBV28 . TGTGCCAGCAGTTTGCTAGGGGGTTTGGGTCGGTCGAACACTGAAGCTTTCTTT CASSLLGGLGRSNTEAFF
TRBJ2-1 TRBD2 TRBV7-8 . TGTGCCAGCAGCTTAGTCCCCCCAGCGGGAAGTCAGTACAATGAGCAGTTCTTC CASSLVPPAGSQYNEQFF
TRBJ1-1 . TRBV3-1 . TGTGCCAGCAGCCACAGCAGGGCCAACACTGAAGCTTTCTTT CASSHSRANTEAFF
TRBJ2-7 TRBD2 TRBV20-1 . TGCAGTGCTAGAGATCTTTTGACTAGCGGAAAAGCGACGGGCTACGAGCAGTACTTC CSARDLLTSGKATGYEQYF
TRBJ2-7 . TRBV28 . TGTGCCAGCAGCCAAAAGTGGGGGGGCAACGGATACGAGCAGTACTTC CASSQKWGGNGYEQYF
TRBJ2-7 TRBD2 TRBV18 once TGTGCCAGCTCGGCGGGAGCGGGAGAGTCCTACGAGCAGTACTTC CASSAGAGESYEQYF
TRBJ1-1 . TRBV20-1 . TGCAGTGCTAGAGATCCGGCCAGGGGGAACACTGAAGCTTTCTTT CSARDPARGNTEAFF
TRBJ2-5 . TRBV29-1 few TGCAGCGCCCAAGCCCGGGTTCAAGAGACCCAGTACTTC CSAQARVQETQYF
TRBJ2-1 TRBD2 TRBV20-1 . TGCAGTGCCCGCTCTAGCGGGATTGAGCAGTTCTTC CSARSSGIEQFF
TRBJ2-4 . TRBV29-1 . TGCAGCGTTGGGGGGATGGCCAAAAACATTCAGTACTTC CSVGGMAKNIQYF
TRBJ1-1 . TRBV29-1 few TGCAGCGTCCGGACACCACATGAAGCTTTCTTT CSVRTPHEAFF
TRBJ1-2 TRBD1 TRBV28 few TGTGCCAGCAGACCAACGGGACAGGGGGCGTATGGCTACACCTTC CASRPTGQGAYGYTF
TRBJ1-2 TRBD1 TRBV18 few TGTGCCAGCTCACCAGTACCGGGACAGGGGGCTGTTGGCTACACCTTC CASSPVPGQGAVGYTF
TRBJ2-1 . TRBV20-1 few TGCAGTGCTAGAGAGGCCAGTAGAGATGAGCAGTTCTTC CSAREASRDEQFF
TRBJ2-3 . TRBV15 many TGTGCCACCAGCAGGGGGGCACGGGAGGTCACAGATACGCAGTATTTT CATSRGAREVTDTQYF
TRBJ2-5 . TRBV12-3/TRBV12-4 . TGTGCCAGCAGTCAAGGGGGGGGCAAGCAGTACTTC CASSQGGGKQYF
TRBJ2-1 TRBD2 TRBV20-1 . TGCAGTGCTAGGAAAGCTAGCGGGAGGGCCTCAGGGGAGCAGTTCTTC CSARKASGRASGEQFF
TRBJ2-5 . TRBV7-3 many TGTGCCAGCAGCTTGACAGGTCTTCAAGAGACCCAGTACTTC CASSLTGLQETQYF
TRBJ2-1 . TRBV20-1 . TGCAGTGCTCTCCTAGACTTTCCATACAATGAGCAGTTCTTC CSALLDFPYNEQFF
TRBJ2-3 TRBD2 TRBV6-6 . TGTGCCAGCAGAGGGACTAGCGGGAGGGCGGATACGCAGTATTTT CASRGTSGRADTQYF
TRBJ2-7 TRBD2 TRBV20-1 . TGCAGTGCCGCGGGACTAGCGGACCACACCTCCATCTCCTACGAGCAGTACTTC CSAAGLADHTSISYEQYF
TRBJ2-3 . TRBV6-6 . TGTGCCAGCGGCGTAGCGGCGCCCAGGGATACGCAGTATTTT CASGVAAPRDTQYF
TRBJ2-3 TRBD2 TRBV6-1 few TGTGCCAGCACTGGGACTAGCGGGGGATCAGATACGCAGTATTTT CASTGTSGGSDTQYF
TRBJ2-5 . TRBV5-1 . TGCGCCAGCAGCCCCTTTCGGCTAGAAGAGACCCAGTACTTC CASSPFRLEETQYF
TRBJ2-7 . TRBV29-1 . TGCAGCGTTGAAAGGGGTTTGGGGGAGCAGTACTTC CSVERGLGEQYF
TRBJ1-2 . TRBV12-3/TRBV12-4 few TGTGCCAGCAGTTTGGCAAGGGGTGGCTACACCTTC CASSLARGGYTF
TRBJ2-7 . TRBV15 . TGTGCCACCAGCAGAGATCGGATGGAGGGCGAGCAGTACTTC CATSRDRMEGEQYF
TRBJ2-7 . TRBV2 few TGTGCCAGCTTCGGGGGCAACAAGAACGAGCAGTACTTC CASFGGNKNEQYF
TRBJ2-7 . TRBV10-3 few TGTGCCAGTTACGACAGGCAATCCTACGAGCAGTACTTC CASYDRQSYEQYF
TRBJ2-7 TRBD2 TRBV20-1 few TGCAGTGCTAGGCCTAGCGGATACTACGAGCAGTACTTC CSARPSGYYEQYF
TRBJ2-3 . TRBV20-1 few TGCAGTGCTCTTCGACAAACCCCAGATACGCAGTATTTT CSALRQTPDTQYF
TRBJ2-5 TRBD2 TRBV20-1 . TGCAGTGCACGAGGACTAGCGAGAGTCCAAGAGACCCAGTACTTC CSARGLARVQETQYF
TRBJ2-5 . TRBV4-1 few TGCGCCAGCAGCGACCCGGGCCGAACGAGACAAGAGACCCAGTACTTC CASSDPGRTRQETQYF
TRBJ2-5 . TRBV12-3/TRBV12-4 once TGTGCCAGCAGTTTAGTTCTGGGTATCGAGACCCAGTACTTC CASSLVLGIETQYF
TRBJ2-7 . TRBV6-2/TRBV6-3 few TGTGCCAGCAGTAACTTGCCTCGGGGGACCTACGAGCAGTACTTC CASSNLPRGTYEQYF
TRBJ2-6 . TRBV15 . TGTGCCACCACCGACGGACGGTTGGGCGGGGCCAACGTCCTGACTTTC CATTDGRLGGANVLTF
TRBJ2-6 . TRBV13 . TGTGCCAGCAGCTTAGAGGGGAGGCGTAGCCAGAGCTCTGGGGCCAACGTCCTGACTTTC CASSLEGRRSQSSGANVLTF
TRBJ2-1 . TRBV7-9 . TGTGCCAGCAGCCCCAGGGGGGGGGCAGGTCACAATGAGCAGTTCTTC CASSPRGGAGHNEQFF
TRBJ2-7 TRBD2 TRBV29-1 . TGCAGCGTCTCGAGACTAGCGAACTACGAGCAGTACTTC CSVSRLANYEQYF
TRBJ2-3 TRBD2 TRBV7-3 . TGTGCCAGCAGCTTAGGGCCTAGCGGGAACTTCGAGACGCAGTATTTT CASSLGPSGNFETQYF
TRBJ1-6 . TRBV5-5 . TGTGCCAGCAGTCCCGAAGACCTTGGGGGTTCACCCCTCCACTTT CASSPEDLGGSPLHF
TRBJ2-1 TRBD2 TRBV6-2/TRBV6-3 . TGTGCCAGCAGTTCCATCGGGAGGGGTATCAATGAGCAGTTCTTC CASSSIGRGINEQFF
TRBJ1-4 TRBD1 TRBV12-3/TRBV12-4 . TGTGCCAGCTCCTCCGGGACAGGGACCACAACTAATGAAAAACTGTTTTTT CASSSGTGTTTNEKLFF
TRBJ2-1 TRBD2 TRBV6-5 . TGTGCCAGCAGTTACGTAGCGGGAGTCAGTGAGCAGTTCTTC CASSYVAGVSEQFF
TRBJ1-2 . TRBV7-9 . TGTGCCAGCAGCTTAATACAGACGCCTGATGGCTACACCTTC CASSLIQTPDGYTF